This T cell receptor beta chain was sequenced during a study of cytomegalovirus exposure and HLA in healthy donors. Unmatched junction bases numbered 5, after V lost 1 base and J lost 0 bases. Germline CDR1 and CDR2: SGHRS and YFSETQ. CDR3 length: 16 residues. In the case of this clone: Its antigen is unidentified.

Study observations and caveats: It was reported that TCR beta sequences correctly inferred the HLA-A and HLA-B alleles for most subjects. When a later analysis was performed, an Asian-associated ancestry cluster reportedly had fewer N-insertions than the approximately 690-donor mean.

Primers: 60 Vbeta forward and 13 Jbeta reverse. Sequenced by immunoSEQ multiplex PCR; TCRdb stores in-frame clones only, minus some. The sample consists of some 160,000 clones, 80% to 90% of them appearing once. This chain links TRBV5-1 with TRBJ2-5, with TRBD2 matching over 8 bases. This TCR derives from a boy aged 2 to 9 in good health and CMV-seronegative. Sequencing was done on a sample of PBMCs. In DNA, the CDR3 is TGCGCCAGCAGCTTGATACAGCGGGGGAACCAAGAGACCCAGTACTTC. This translates into CASSLIQRGNQETQYF.